The rows below give T cell receptor beta chains drawn from one sample of a study of beta chain features in type 1 diabetes. Clones were sequenced by immunoSEQ multiplex PCR, and TCRdb holds only the in-frame ones, with some missing. The sample records about 930,000 clones, about 17% being singletons. Sample: naive CD4+ T cells from blood. Source of these receptors: a young woman in good health. CDR3s include the opening cysteine and the closing phenylalanine or tryptophan. A D gene is named only where the DNA matches it firmly. The size entry is marked missing in some rows and otherwise reads once, few, many or a size class.

>TRBJ1-1|.|TRBV18|.
CASSPEGPPEAFF
TGTGCCAGCTCACCGGAGGGGCCGCCTGAAGCTTTCTTT
>TRBJ2-1|.|TRBV7-2|TRBD2
CASSFSLAGLVNEQFF
TGTGCCAGCAGCTTTAGCCTAGCGGGCTTGGTAAATGAGCAGTTCTTC
>TRBJ2-7|.|TRBV18|.
CASSPGLENEQYF
TGTGCCAGCTCACCGGGACTGGAGAACGAGCAGTACTTC
>TRBJ2-5|.|TRBV7-9|.
CASSSRGGYQETQYF
TGTGCCAGCAGCTCCAGGGGAGGGTACCAAGAGACCCAGTACTTC
>TRBJ2-1|few|TRBV7-9|TRBD2
CASSPRSGRLYNEQFF
TGTGCCAGCAGCCCCCGTAGCGGGAGACTCTACAATGAGCAGTTCTTC
>TRBJ2-1|.|TRBV11-3|.
CASSSQLGEQFF
TGTGCCAGCAGCTCCCAACTGGGTGAGCAGTTCTTC
>TRBJ2-6|.|TRBV7-2|TRBD1
CASSLAPPLGRGYRSGANVLTF
TGTGCCAGCAGCTTAGCCCCACCCCTTGGCAGGGGGTATCGGTCTGGGGCCAACGTCCTGACTTTC
>TRBJ2-6|few|TRBV5-1|.
CASSSAGLSGANVLTF
TGCGCCAGCAGTTCGGCAGGCCTCTCTGGGGCCAACGTCCTGACTTTC
>TRBJ2-6|.|TRBV28|TRBD2
CASSSGGRRVSGANVLTF
TGTGCCAGCAGCTCGGGGGGACGGAGAGTCTCTGGGGCCAACGTCCTGACTTTC
>TRBJ1-2|.|TRBV6-5|.
CASSLAGSNNGYTF
TGTGCCAGCAGTTTGGCAGGGTCGAATAATGGCTACACCTTC
>TRBJ2-3|.|TRBV15|.
CATSRDSGGKRDTQYF
TGTGCCACCAGCAGAGATTCGGGCGGGAAGAGAGATACGCAGTATTTT
>TRBJ2-7|.|TRBV4-3|.
CASSQGLGLAFSYEQYF
TGCGCCAGCAGCCAAGGACTTGGGCTAGCGTTCTCCTACGAGCAGTACTTC
>TRBJ2-5|.|TRBV10-2|TRBD2
CASSESSGGPEKTQYF
TGCGCCAGCAGTGAGTCGTCGGGAGGGCCGGAGAAGACCCAGTACTTC
>TRBJ2-7|once|TRBV19|TRBD1
CASSIRQGSTYEQYF
TGTGCCAGTAGTATAAGACAGGGTTCTACATACGAGCAGTACTTC
>TRBJ2-1|.|TRBV18|.
CASSPGLASYNEQFF
TGTGCCAGCTCACCCGGGCTAGCGAGCTACAATGAGCAGTTCTTC
>TRBJ2-3|.|TRBV6-5|.
CASSYNPGSTQYF
TGTGCCAGCAGTTATAATCCAGGGAGTACGCAGTATTTT
>TRBJ2-6|.|TRBV7-2|.
CASSSFGGANVLTF
TGTGCCAGCAGCTCGTTTGGCGGGGCCAACGTCCTGACTTTC
>TRBJ2-4|.|TRBV28|TRBD2
CASSSPGLAGEERNIQYF
TGTGCCAGCAGTTCTCCGGGACTAGCGGGAGAGGAGAGAAACATTCAGTACTTC
>TRBJ1-5|few|TRBV5-1|.
CASSLGTAGNQPQHF
TGCGCCAGCAGCTTGGGGACCGCCGGAAATCAGCCCCAGCATTTT
>TRBJ2-6|few|TRBV5-1|.
CASSLAPISGANVLTF
TGCGCCAGCAGCTTGGCTCCGATCTCTGGGGCCAACGTCCTGACTTTC
>TRBJ2-1|.|TRBV20-1|.
CSASQGFEQFF
TGCAGTGCTTCCCAGGGGTTTGAGCAGTTCTTC
>TRBJ2-6|few|TRBV28|.
CASSLWSGANVLTF
TGTGCCAGCAGTTTGTGGTCTGGGGCCAACGTCCTGACTTTC
>TRBJ2-5|few|TRBV7-2|.
CASSPTGSLGETQYF
TGTGCCAGCAGCCCGACGGGGAGCCTCGGAGAGACCCAGTACTTC
>TRBJ2-1|few|TRBV7-2|.
CAIPGPRSYNEQFF
TGTGCCATCCCGGGACCTCGCTCCTACAATGAGCAGTTCTTC
>TRBJ1-4|few|TRBV5-1|.
CASSLGTQRGSNEKLFF
TGCGCCAGCAGCTTGGGGACCCAACGGGGAAGCAATGAAAAACTGTTTTTT
>TRBJ2-7|.|TRBV5-1|TRBD2
CASSLGLAGGSAYEQYF
TGCGCCAGCAGTTTAGGACTAGCGGGAGGAAGTGCCTACGAGCAGTACTTC
>TRBJ1-2|few|TRBV4-3|.
CASSQGMQDRYGYTF
TGCGCCAGCAGCCAAGGGATGCAGGACCGCTATGGCTACACCTTC
>TRBJ2-5|.|TRBV28|.
CASSFRETQYF
TGTGCCAGCAGTTTTAGAGAGACCCAGTACTTC
>TRBJ2-3|few|TRBV7-9|.
CASFPGPQYF
TGTGCCAGCTTCCCGGGCCCGCAGTATTTT
>TRBJ2-4|few|TRBV6-5|.
CASSRGGEAKNIQYF
TGTGCCAGCAGCCGGGGCGGTGAAGCCAAAAACATTCAGTACTTC
>TRBJ2-7|.|TRBV4-3|.
CASSQDRLGAREQYF
TGCGCCAGCAGCCAGGATCGACTAGGGGCACGGGAGCAGTACTTC
>TRBJ1-6|few|TRBV14|.
CASSQDRRTAVF
TGTGCCAGCAGCCAAGATCGTCGGACAGCAGTCTTT
>TRBJ1-3|.|TRBV7-2|.
CASSLERHGSGNTIYF
TGTGCCAGCAGCTTAGAAAGACACGGCTCTGGAAACACCATATATTTT
>TRBJ2-1|few|TRBV5-4|.
CASSLAGGGSYNEQFF
TGTGCCAGCAGCTTGGCCGGCGGAGGCTCCTACAATGAGCAGTTCTTC
>TRBJ2-1|.|TRBV7-2|TRBD1
CASSVRTGDNEQFF
TGTGCCAGCAGCGTCCGGACAGGGGACAATGAGCAGTTCTTC
>TRBJ2-7|.|TRBV9|TRBD1
CASSTSPGTGAEQYF
TGCGCCAGCAGCACAAGTCCCGGGACAGGGGCCGAGCAGTACTTC
>TRBJ1-1|few|TRBV11-2|TRBD1
CASSVAVVTGIGTEAFF
TGTGCCAGCAGCGTAGCCGTAGTGACAGGGATTGGTACTGAAGCTTTCTTT
>TRBJ2-3|few|TRBV9|TRBD2
CASSTTGLGTDTQYF
TGTGCCAGCAGCACCACGGGACTAGGAACAGATACGCAGTATTTT
>TRBJ1-5|.|TRBV28|.
CASSLSPRGSNQPQHF
TGTGCCAGCAGTTTATCTCCCAGGGGCAGCAATCAGCCCCAGCATTTT
>TRBJ2-3|few|TRBV28|.
CATVADTQYF
TGTGCCACAGTGGCAGATACGCAGTATTTT
>TRBJ2-5|few|TRBV28|TRBD2
CATSGGGSPETQYF
TGTGCCACCTCCGGTGGCGGGAGCCCAGAGACCCAGTACTTC
>TRBJ1-4|.|TRBV7-9|.
CASSPGTTTNEKLFF
TGTGCCAGCAGCCCAGGGACCACAACTAATGAAAAACTGTTTTTT
>TRBJ2-1|few|TRBV13|TRBD2
CASSYFERAGDPYNEQFF
TGTGCCAGCAGCTATTTTGAAAGAGCGGGAGACCCCTACAATGAGCAGTTCTTC
>TRBJ1-4|.|TRBV9|.
CASSVGDVGTQLFF
TGTGCCAGCAGCGTAGGGGATGTCGGGACCCAACTGTTTTTT
>TRBJ2-1|.|TRBV7-8|TRBD2
CASSSRRVAGGGDEQFF
TGTGCCAGCAGCTCCCGACGGGTAGCGGGAGGAGGGGATGAGCAGTTCTTC
>TRBJ2-1|.|TRBV7-8|.
CASSLVGLSHNEQFF
TGTGCCAGCAGCTTAGTGGGGTTGTCCCACAATGAGCAGTTCTTC
>TRBJ2-1|few|TRBV7-2|TRBD2
CASSLKRENEQFF
TGTGCCAGCAGCTTGAAGCGGGAGAACGAGCAGTTCTTC
>TRBJ2-7|.|TRBV4-1|.
CASSQDRAQGRSYEQYF
TGCGCCAGCAGCCAAGATCGGGCACAGGGTAGGTCCTACGAGCAGTACTTC
>TRBJ2-3|.|TRBV7-2|TRBD2
CASSSPMTSGRSTDTQYF
TGTGCCAGCAGCTCACCGATGACTAGCGGGAGGTCCACAGATACGCAGTATTTT
>TRBJ2-5|few|TRBV7-2|.
CASSLDAGTQYF
TGTGCCAGCAGCTTAGATGCGGGGACCCAGTACTTC
>TRBJ2-3|.|TRBV7-9|TRBD1
CASSSEAGTGGVGTDTQYF
TGTGCCAGCAGCTCCGAAGCCGGGACAGGGGGCGTCGGCACAGATACGCAGTATTTT
>TRBJ2-1|few|TRBV25-1|TRBD2
CASSGVGTRTYNEQFF
TGTGCCAGCAGTGGGGTGGGGACTAGAACCTACAATGAGCAGTTCTTC
>TRBJ1-5|few|TRBV4-1|TRBD1
CASSRDSLNQPQHF
TGCGCCAGCAGCCGGGACAGCCTCAATCAGCCCCAGCATTTT
>TRBJ2-7|few|TRBV28|TRBD1
CASTGGAYEQYF
TGTGCCAGTACAGGGGGCGCCTACGAGCAGTACTTC
>TRBJ2-4|.|TRBV29-1|TRBD1
CSVLSRDRGDIQYF
TGCAGCGTCCTGTCCCGGGACAGGGGAGACATTCAGTACTTC
>TRBJ2-3|.|TRBV2|TRBD2
CASSGGRVGSDTQYF
TGTGCCAGCAGCGGCGGGAGGGTCGGCTCAGATACGCAGTATTTT
>TRBJ1-2|few|TRBV10-3|.
CAISERNGYGYTF
TGTGCCATCAGTGAGCGGAACGGCTATGGCTACACCTTC
>TRBJ1-1|few|TRBV7-2|.
CASSPRLVRMNTEAFF
TGTGCCAGCAGCCCCCGACTCGTCCGGATGAACACTGAAGCTTTCTTT
>TRBJ2-1|few|TRBV28|TRBD2
CASSLSPAGGNEQFF
TGTGCCAGCAGTTTATCTCCAGCGGGAGGCAATGAGCAGTTCTTC